Listed here are 32 T cell receptor beta chains from one sample, sequenced in a study of T cells in Graves' hyperthyroidism and ophthalmopathy (dated by TCRdb to between 2019 and 2020). Library preparation was by multiplex PCR. The sequencer was an Illumina HiSeq 2000. Amplification of TCR beta CDR3 regions was carried out from RNA transcripts. A first-round RT-PCR of the TCR CDR3 used the HTBI primer set with the Qiagen OneStep RT-PCR kit. TCRdb cleaned the public reads at Q25 with fastp, built clones with MiXCR and kept in-frame beta chains. CDR3 protein sequences are deduplicated, and each keeps its most common genes and DNA. For this sample the table gives around 340,000 distinct CDR3 sequences, of which around a fifth were detected only once. The top ten constitute about 50% of the sample. Sequencing was performed on blood. The receptor set was obtained from a woman aged 45-59 years with Graves' hyperthyroidism.

This clonotype was detected only a few times. The genes are TRBV10-2 and TRBJ1-5; no clear D gene. V dropped 1 base and J dropped 11 bases, with 12 bases sitting between them. CDR3 length: 13 residues. Germline V gene lookup returns CDR1 WSHSY and CDR2 SAAADI. The CDR3 DNA is TGCGCCAGCAGTGAGTTGGCCCAGTCGGCCCAGCATTTT. Amino acid sequence: CASSELAQSAQHF.

Only a few counts were recorded for this clonotype. This chain links TRBV15 with TRBJ2-2, with 14 nucleotides matching TRBD2. Germline-derived CDR1 and CDR2 are LNHNV and YYDKDF (reference sequence). This CDR3 comprises 17 residues. V lost 4 bases to trimming and J lost 9 bases; unmatched junction nucleotides: 10. CDR3 in amino acids: CATSTGLAGGPRRELFF. As DNA, the CDR3 is TGTGCCACCAGCACCGGACTAGCGGGGGGCCCCCGCCGGGAGCTGTTTTTT.

This clonotype was seen only a few times. The chain is built from TRBV28 and TRBJ2-5; D is ambiguous. From germline, CDR1 is MDHEN and CDR2 SYDVKM. V gave up 6 bases and J gave up 4 bases, with 15 bases separating them. The CDR3 runs to 14 residues. The DNA of the CDR3 is TGTGCCAGCAGCAACCCCCCTGCGGCAGAGACCCAGTACTTC. It translates to CASSNPPAAETQYF.

The sample holds many counts of this clonotype. The chain joins TRBV7-9 to TRBJ2-1, with TRBD1 matching over 12 bases. The germline gives CDR1 SEHNR, CDR2 FQNEAQ (reference sequence). The CDR3 runs 16 residues. The ends lost 0 bases at V and 7 bases at J; junction bases unmatched: 4. The CDR3 reads CASSLAGQGAPNEQFF. The DNA of the CDR3 is TGTGCCAGCAGCTTAGCGGGACAGGGGGCGCCGAATGAGCAGTTCTTC.

This clonotype has more than one count but fewer than ten. This chain connects TRBV4-2 to TRBJ2-5; 9 nucleotides match TRBD1. This CDR3 contains 14 residues. Trimming removed 4 bases from V and 4 bases from J; junction bases left unmatched: 4. Germline V lookup: CDR1 LGHNA, CDR2 YNFKEQ. In nucleotides, the CDR3 is TGTGCCAGCAGCCCCGAGGGACAGGGAGAGACCCAGTACTTC. Amino acids: CASSPEGQGETQYF.

The sample holds a few counts of this clonotype. The chain links TRBV5-1 to TRBJ2-5; D gene uncertain. Germline CDR1 and CDR2: SGHRS and YFSETQ. Deletions cut 6 bases from V and 3 bases from J, with 6 bases between. This CDR3 is built from 11 residues. In nucleotides, the CDR3 is TGCGCCAGCACGCTGAAAGAGACCCAGTACTTC. Amino acids: CASTLKETQYF.

This clonotype was seen repeatedly, ten times or more. The chain has TRBV20-1 and TRBJ2-3; 10 bases line up with TRBD2. Germline V gene sequence: CDR1 DFQATT, CDR2 SNEGSKA (reference sequence). V dropped 6 bases and J dropped 4; count of bases not matched to a gene: 10. This CDR3 has 15 amino acids. The CDR3 spells CSAEPTSGYPDTQYF. As DNA, the CDR3 is TGCAGTGCCGAGCCGACTAGCGGGTATCCAGATACGCAGTATTTT.

This clonotype occurred many times. The J gene is TRBJ1-6, the V gene TRBV5-1, with TRBD1 identical over 8 bases. The junction had 6 bases not matched to a gene; V was cut back by 0 bases and J by 10 bases. This CDR3 has 15 amino acids. Germline CDR1 reads SGHRS; CDR2 reads YFSETQ. CDR3 sequence (DNA): TGCGCCAGCAGCTTGGAGACAGGGGTGCGATCACCCCTCCACTTT. Translated: CASSLETGVRSPLHF.

This clonotype has a count of ten or more. This chain joins TRBV7-9 and TRBJ2-2; tentatively, D is TRBD1 or TRBD2 (5 bases each). Trimming removed 5 bases at V and 6 bases at J, with 13 bases between. The CDR3 is made up of 14 amino acids. Per germline, CDR1 SEHNR and CDR2 FQNEAQ (reference sequence). CDR3 in DNA: TGTGCCAGCAGCAGAGGGGCGGCTTCCGGGGAGCTGTTTTTT. Encoded protein: CASSRGAASGELFF.

This clonotype was counted between two and nine times. The chain links TRBV29-1 to TRBJ1-4, with 9 bases fitting TRBD1. Per the germline V gene, CDR1 is SQVTM and CDR2 is ANQGSEA. The CDR3 consists of 15 residues. Unmatched junction bases numbered 10, after V lost 8 bases and J lost 3 bases. The CDR3 reads CSTAGTGRPNEKLFF. Here the CDR3 DNA reads TGCAGCACCGCCGGGACAGGGCGACCTAATGAAAAACTGTTTTTT.

This clonotype was counted ten times or more. DNA of the CDR3: TGCGCCAGCAGCTTGGCTGGGATTGGGGAGACCCAGTACTTC. Encoded protein: CASSLAGIGETQYF. This rearrangement joins TRBV5-1 to TRBJ2-5; D ambiguous. Trimming cost V 0 bases and J 5 bases, with 11 bases left between them. CDR1 SGHRS and CDR2 YFSETQ come from the germline V gene. This CDR3 contains 14 residues.

V and J are TRBV19 and TRBJ2-1; D perhaps matches TRBD2 (6 bases). CDR3 length: 18 amino acids. Between the trimmed V and J ends, which lost 4 bases and 3 bases, there was a span of 22 bases. Germline CDR1 is LNHDA and CDR2 is SQIVND (reference sequence). This chain's CDR3 is CASSTYNPRELSYNEQFF. In DNA, the CDR3 is TGTGCCAGTAGTACCTACAACCCCCGGGAGCTTAGCTACAATGAGCAGTTCTTC.

This rearrangement joins TRBV12-3 or TRBV12-4 to TRBJ1-1; D gene unclear. V shed 3 bases and J shed 6 bases, with 14 bases lying between them. The length of the CDR3 is 14 residues. CDR3 DNA sequence: TGTGCCAGCAGTTTTGGCGGGATTTCGTCTGAAGCTTTCTTT. Its translation is CASSFGGISSEAFF.

The chain is built from TRBV11-2 and TRBJ2-1, with unresolved D. This CDR3 is 16 amino acids long. CDR1 and CDR2 from the germline V gene are SGHAT and FQNNGV. V was clipped by 1 base and J by 8 bases, with 18 bases between them. The CDR3 spells CASSLVQRRFRDEQFF. The CDR3 coding sequence is TGTGCCAGCAGCTTAGTACAGCGCCGGTTTCGGGATGAGCAGTTCTTC.

This clonotype has more than one count but fewer than ten. This chain links TRBV20-1 with TRBJ2-1; 13 bases fit TRBD2. In germline, CDR1 is DFQATT, CDR2 SNEGSKA (reference sequence). With V trimmed by 3 bases and J by 4 bases, 9 bases remained unmatched. CDR3 length: 17 amino acids. The CDR3 is CSASPFGTSGTYNEQFF. The DNA of the CDR3 is TGCAGTGCTAGTCCCTTTGGGACTAGCGGGACTTACAATGAGCAGTTCTTC.

This clonotype was found a few times. The chain employs TRBV9 and TRBJ1-4; D remains ambiguous. In germline, CDR1 is SGDLS, CDR2 YYNGEE. The CDR3 totals 15 residues. V shed 4 bases and J shed 0 bases, with 10 bases lying between them. CDR3 loop: CASSPWASTNEKLFF. Written as DNA, the CDR3 is TGTGCCAGCAGCCCATGGGCCTCAACTAATGAAAAACTGTTTTTT. Together with reference TRBV9 and TRBJ1-4, the CDR3 gives the full variable domain: DSGVTQTPKHLITATGQRVTLRCSPRSGDLSVYWYQQSLDQGLQFLIQYYNGEERAKGNILERFSAQQFPDLHSELNLSSLELGDSALYFCASSPWASTNEKLFFGSGTQLSVL.

A single count supports this clonotype. The rearrangement links TRBV12-3 or TRBV12-4 to TRBJ1-2; D is undetermined. The CDR3 totals 15 residues. The V and J ends lost 3 bases and 1 base respectively, with 12 bases between them. The CDR3 DNA follows: TGTGCCAGCAGTTTGGGTACCCCGCATAACTATGGCTACACCTTC. Translating gives CASSLGTPHNYGYTF.

Ten or more counts support this clonotype. CDR3 in amino acids: CSAGTGRKLFF. The CDR3 DNA sequence: TGCAGTGCTGGGACAGGGAGAAAACTGTTTTTT. The V gene is TRBV20-1, the J gene TRBJ1-4; 9 bases are shared with TRBD1. Germline-derived CDR1 and CDR2 are DFQATT and SNEGSKA (reference sequence). The trim removed 5 bases at V and 10 bases at J, leaving 2 bases unmatched. The CDR3 covers 11 residues.

This clonotype was detected many times. V gene TRBV5-1 combines with J gene TRBJ2-1; TRBD2 aligns across 11 bases. V lost 4 bases, J lost 7 bases, and 10 bases stayed unmatched. The CDR3 has 16 residues. Germline values: CDR1 SGHRS, CDR2 YFSETQ. The CDR3 protein is CASSPPGLAELNEQFF. CDR3 DNA: TGCGCCAGCAGCCCACCGGGACTAGCGGAGCTAAATGAGCAGTTCTTC.

This clonotype appeared a few times. The gene calls are TRBV28 and TRBJ1-5, with D uncertain. Deletions cut 5 bases from V and 5 bases from J, with 16 bases between. In germline, CDR1 is MDHEN, CDR2 SYDVKM. The CDR3 has 15 amino acids. The CDR3 loop is CASSPRASRHQPQHF. Written as DNA, the CDR3 is TGTGCCAGCAGTCCCCGAGCGTCCCGCCATCAGCCCCAGCATTTT. Full variable domain (missing parts from reference TRBV28 and TRBJ1-5): DVKVTQSSRYLVKRTGEKVFLECVQDMDHENMFWYRQDPGLGLRLIYFSYDVKMKEKGDIPEGYSVSREKKERFSLILESASTNQTSMYLCASSPRASRHQPQHFGDGTRLSIL.

The chain couples TRBV6-1 to TRBJ2-5, with D hard to call. This CDR3 contains 14 residues. Germline CDR1 reads MNHNS; CDR2 reads SASEGT. Trimming took off 3 bases at V and 0 bases at J, with 8 bases between the two ends. The CDR3 DNA is TGTGCCAGCAGTGATGGGCGAGACCAAGAGACCCAGTACTTC. Translating it yields CASSDGRDQETQYF.

This clonotype was recorded at least ten times. The chain carries TRBV10-3 and TRBJ1-1, with 7 bases fitting TRBD1. Germline values: CDR1 ENHRY, CDR2 SYGVKD. V dropped 7 bases and J dropped 4; count of bases not matched to a gene: 6. The CDR3 consists of 13 residues. The CDR3 sequence is CAINTGVPTEAFF. CDR3 sequence (DNA): TGTGCCATCAACACAGGGGTTCCCACTGAAGCTTTCTTT.

Points on this clonotype: One base away lies a much larger clone, so this may be a sequencing read error. This sequence joins TRBV7-9 and TRBJ1-1; 9 bases are shared with TRBD1. Germline V CDR1 and CDR2: SEHNR, FQNEAQ (reference sequence). The CDR3 sequence is 18 residues long. CDR3 amino acids: CASSLTGTGPYRNTGAFF. CDR3 nucleotides: TGTGCCAGCAGCCTGACCGGGACAGGGCCTTACAGGAACACTGGAGCTTTCTTT.

This clonotype came up many times. The chain joins TRBV6-1 to TRBJ1-2; possibly TRBD1 for D (6 bases). Germline CDR1 MNHNS, CDR2 SASEGT. This CDR3 has 17 amino acids. Trimming removed 10 bases from V and 2 bases from J, with 26 bases in between. This chain's CDR3 is CATPKVAGRQGNYGYTF. In DNA, the CDR3 is TGTGCCACCCCCAAGGTGGCAGGGCGGCAGGGGAACTATGGCTACACCTTC.

V is TRBV5-1 and J is TRBJ2-1; possibly TRBD2 for D (5 bases). CDR3 size: 13 residues. Germline-derived CDR1 and CDR2 are SGHRS and YFSETQ. V was shortened by 0 bases and J by 9 bases, with 10 bases between the two germline ends. CDR3 sequence reads: CASSLVRVREQFF. CDR3 DNA: TGCGCCAGCAGCTTGGTGAGGGTTCGTGAGCAGTTCTTC.

This clonotype was detected only a few times. The chain combines TRBV6-1 with TRBJ2-1; TRBD1 agrees at 8 bases. V was pared by 8 bases and J by 12 bases, with 12 bases of the junction left unmatched. CDR1 MNHNS and CDR2 SASEGT come from the germline V gene. This CDR3 has 13 residues. The CDR3 region is CASYSLRQGRQFF. CDR3 coding DNA: TGTGCCAGCTATTCCCTTCGACAGGGGAGGCAGTTCTTC.

The chain has TRBV4-1 and TRBJ2-1, with D possibly TRBD2 on 5 matching bases. The germline V gene encodes CDR1 MGHRA and CDR2 YSYEKL. This CDR3 contains 14 residues. The V and J ends lost 8 bases and 3 bases respectively, with 14 bases between them. As DNA, the CDR3 is TGCGCCAGCCGGGGTTTGGGGTTCTACAATGAGCAGTTCTTC. Its protein product is CASRGLGFYNEQFF.

This clonotype was seen many times. The V and J genes are TRBV2 and TRBJ1-5, with unresolved D. The CDR3 is 13 amino acids. V was clipped by 7 bases and J by 4 bases, with 11 bases between them. CDR1 is SNHLY and CDR2 is FYNNEI in the germline V gene. CDR3 in amino acids: CASKEGSNQPQHF. CDR3 DNA sequence: TGTGCCAGCAAGGAGGGATCGAATCAGCCCCAGCATTTT.

This clonotype has a count of ten or more. In DNA, the CDR3 is TGTGCCAGCAGTTCGGGGGCTGCCGGGGGCTATTACCAAGAGACCCAGTACTTC. It codes for CASSSGAAGGYYQETQYF. The chain carries TRBV7-9 and TRBJ2-5, with D perhaps TRBD1 or TRBD2 (6 bases each). Germline CDR1 reads SEHNR; CDR2 reads FQNEAQ (reference sequence). Trimming removed 6 bases at V and 0 bases at J, with 23 bases between. The CDR3 sequence is 18 residues long.

In its sample, this clonotype was seen many times. This chain links TRBV11-3 with TRBJ2-3; 10 bases fit TRBD2. Trimming at V came to 3 bases and at J to 5 bases, leaving 11 bases not matched to a gene. CDR3 size: 17 residues. Germline-derived CDR1 and CDR2 are SGHNT and YENEEA. CDR3: CASSFEGSGRAQDTQYF. CDR3 DNA: TGTGCCAGCAGCTTCGAAGGGAGCGGGAGGGCCCAAGATACGCAGTATTTT.

Turning to this clonotype: This may arise from a read error, as a much more abundant clone is one base away. This chain uses TRBV6-2 or TRBV6-3 with TRBJ2-3, with D possibly TRBD2 on 5 matching bases. Trimming removed 3 bases at V and 0 bases at J, with 10 bases between. The CDR3 extends over 15 amino acids. Germline V gene lookup returns CDR1 MNHEY and CDR2 SVGEGT. CDR3 region: CASSYTGFSTDTQYF. CDR3 sequence (DNA): TGTGCCAGCAGTTATACGGGATTTAGCACAGATACGCAGTATTTT.

This clonotype was detected ten times or more. V usage is TRBV12-3 or TRBV12-4 and J usage is TRBJ1-2; D might be TRBD1 (5 bases). CDR3 size: 13 residues. V lost 6 bases to trimming and J lost 7 bases, with 15 bases between them. The CDR3 spells CASRPGRGSGYTF. The CDR3 nucleotides are TGTGCCAGCAGACCCGGACGGGGGTCTGGCTACACCTTC.